In its sample, the clone carrying this T cell receptor (beta chain) was seen a few times. The antigen is unknown. The investigators amplified TCR beta CDR3 regions from RNA transcripts. Initially, a first-round RT-PCR of the TCR CDR3 employed the HTBI primer set. TCRdb used MiXCR to reprocess the multiplex PCR reads, holding one entry per CDR3 protein. The sample records 250,000 to 300,000 distinct CDR3 sequences, about an eighth being singletons. Exclusion followed for patients with uncontrolled infection, other autoimmune disease, pregnancy or lactation. The sample, blood from the first hyperthyroidism diagnosis, precedes any ophthalmopathy symptoms. The PBMCs studied were ones that came from about 10 ml fresh peripheral blood. The data belong to a study of T cells in Graves' hyperthyroidism and ophthalmopathy. Study-wide results and limits: Stable hyperthyroidism was separated from ophthalmopathy by a model based on 13 V-J features.

CDR3 length: 13 residues. Germline V gives CDR1 WSHSY, CDR2 SAAADI. Trimming stripped 3 bases from V and 4 bases from J, with 9 bases between. The receptor was derived from a woman aged 30 to 39 with Graves' hyperthyroidism that later progressed to Graves' ophthalmopathy. This chain joins TRBV10-2 and TRBJ1-2; D remains unclear. Material: blood. DNA of the CDR3: TGCGCCAGCAGTGAAGAGAGCTCCTATGGCTACACCTTC. Its translation is CASSEESSYGYTF.